The 10 T cell receptor beta chains in this list originate from one sample, sequenced in a study of Tregs in tolerant kidney transplant recipients. TCRdb keeps only in-frame clones here, not all; method: immunoSEQ multiplex PCR. The sample consists of approximately 60,000 clones, about 90% of them appearing once. The nonmyeloablative bone marrow transplants came from related graft donors, with transient mixed chimerism. The sample consisted of CD4+ T cells from blood (PBMCs), taken 6 months after the transplant. The receptor set was obtained from a human patient who received a combined kidney and bone marrow transplant. These T cells may partly come from the graft donor.

V and J are TRBV2 and TRBJ1-6, with 8 positions matching TRBD1. This CDR3 spans 13 amino acids. CDR1 SNHLY and CDR2 FYNNEI come from the germline V gene. V was clipped by 3 bases and J by 8 bases; unmatched bases: 0. The CDR3 protein is CASSEDRDSPLHF. CDR3 nucleotide sequence: TGTGCCAGCAGTGAGGACAGGGATTCACCCCTCCACTTT.

This clone was seen once. V usage is TRBV11-2 and J usage is TRBJ2-3; 12 nucleotides align to TRBD2. J lost 3 bases, V lost 11 bases, and 3 bases had no gene match. Germline V gene lookup returns CDR1 SGHAT and CDR2 FQNNGV. CDR3 length equals 13 residues. CDR3 loop: CAGGLAGTDTQYF. CDR3 in DNA: TGTGCCGGCGGACTAGCGGGGACAGATACGCAGTATTTT.

The V call is TRBV29-1, the J call TRBJ1-1, with a tentative D call TRBD1 (6 bases). Trimming cost V 2 bases and J 4 bases, with 8 bases left between them. Germline CDR1 SQVTM, CDR2 ANQGSEA. The CDR3 spans 12 residues. The CDR3 protein is CSVEQGFTEAFF. CDR3 nucleotide sequence: TGCAGCGTTGAACAGGGGTTCACTGAAGCTTTCTTT.

V usage is TRBV7-2 and J usage is TRBJ2-3; TRBD2 might be the D (6 bases). V was shortened by 7 bases and J by 3 bases, with 14 bases between the two germline ends. This CDR3 has 14 amino acids. In germline, CDR1 is SGHTA, CDR2 FQGNSA. CDR3 sequence: CASIPPGVTDTQYF. The CDR3 nucleotides are TGTGCCAGCATCCCCCCGGGAGTTACAGATACGCAGTATTTT. Combining the CDR3 with reference TRBV7-2 and TRBJ2-3 gives the whole variable domain GAGVSQSPSNKVTEKGKDVELRCDPISGHTALYWYRQSLGQGLEFLIYFQGNSAPDKSGLPSDRFSAERTGGSVSTLTIQRTQQEDSAVYLCASIPPGVTDTQYFGPGTRLTVL.

The CDR3 loop is CASSLLGTRSYNEQFF. In nucleotides, the CDR3 is TGTGCCAGCAGCTTACTAGGGACTCGCTCCTACAATGAGCAGTTCTTC. V and J are TRBV9 and TRBJ2-1, with TRBD2 as a possible D gene (6 bases). The length of the CDR3 is 16 residues. Trimming cost V 4 bases and J 0 bases, with 14 bases left between them. Looked up from germline, CDR1 is SGDLS and CDR2 is YYNGEE. The full variable domain, rest sourced from reference TRBV9 and TRBJ2-1, is DSGVTQTPKHLITATGQRVTLRCSPRSGDLSVYWYQQSLDQGLQFLIQYYNGEERAKGNILERFSAQQFPDLHSELNLSSLELGDSALYFCASSLLGTRSYNEQFFGPGTRLTVL.

The rearrangement links TRBV19 to TRBJ1-5; no firm D call. The germline V and J ends were trimmed by 6 bases and 2 bases, with 11 bases remaining between them. The CDR3 is 14 residues long. From germline, CDR1 is LNHDA and CDR2 SQIVND (reference sequence). The CDR3 DNA sequence: TGTGCCAGTAGGGGCCACGGGGGCAATCAGCCCCAGCATTTT. Its translation is CASRGHGGNQPQHF.

The rearrangement joins TRBV2 to TRBJ2-7; D is possibly TRBD1 (6 bases). V lost 3 bases and J 3 bases, leaving 12 bases between the germline ends. Germline loops: CDR1 SNHLY, CDR2 FYNNEI. The CDR3 length is 14 residues. The CDR3 region is CASSDQGSGYEQYF. CDR3 nucleotides: TGTGCCAGCAGTGATCAGGGGTCGGGCTACGAGCAGTACTTC.

This chain uses TRBV5-4 with TRBJ2-6; tentative D call: TRBD1 (6 bases). CDR1 is SGHNT and CDR2 is YYREEE in the germline V gene (reference sequence). The ends were cut back, 0 bases at V and 0 bases at J, with 7 bases in the middle. The CDR3 is made up of 16 amino acids. CDR3 nucleotides: TGTGCCAGCAGCTTGGCCAGGGGCTCTGGGGCCAACGTCCTGACTTTC. Amino acids: CASSLARGSGANVLTF.

The V call is TRBV19, the J call TRBJ1-1; D call uncertain. From germline, CDR1 is LNHDA and CDR2 SQIVND (reference sequence). This CDR3 region has 13 residues. The V and J ends lost 5 bases and 3 bases respectively, with 10 bases between them. CDR3 amino acids: CASSYTVYTEAFF. Here the CDR3 DNA reads TGTGCCAGTAGTTATACAGTCTACACTGAAGCTTTCTTT. Looking up the rest from reference TRBV19 and TRBJ1-1 gives the full variable domain: DGGITQSPKYLFRKEGQNVTLSCEQNLNHDAMYWYRQDPGQGLRLIYYSQIVNDFQKGDIAEGYSVSREKKESFPLTVTSAQKNPTAFYLCASSYTVYTEAFFGQGTRLTVV.

The chain carries TRBV28 and TRBJ2-6; 8 bases match TRBD1. The CDR3 runs 16 residues. Germline CDR1 is MDHEN and CDR2 is SYDVKM. V shed 6 bases and J 3 bases; nucleotides not matched to a gene: 7. The chain's CDR3 is CASSVTGGGGANVLTF. The CDR3 coding sequence is TGTGCCAGCAGCGTTACAGGGGGTGGTGGGGCCAACGTCCTGACTTTC.